The sequence of this TCR beta chain was determined in a study of control samples from healthy donors and cancer patients. Germline CDR1 reads MNHEY; CDR2 reads SVGAGI. The V and J ends lost 2 bases and 3 bases, in that order; junction bases with no gene match: 0. The CDR3 sequence is 14 residues long. Data came from immunoSEQ multiplex PCR; TCRdb stores just in-frame clones and leaves some out. The sample has some 120,000 clones; 85% to 90% are singletons. The clonotype originates from a woman aged 50 to 60 with colorectal cancer. Sequencing used PBMCs. The gene calls are TRBV6-5 and TRBJ2-2, with 7 bases matching TRBD2. The CDR3 spells CASSYAGDTGELFF. The CDR3 DNA is TGTGCCAGCAGTTACGCGGGAGACACCGGGGAGCTGTTTTTT.